These 21 T cell receptor beta chains were all obtained from the same sample, sequenced in a study of T cells in Graves' hyperthyroidism and ophthalmopathy. It was RNA transcripts that yielded the amplified TCR beta CDR3 regions. RT-PCR in the first round (using the HTBI primer set) targeted the TCR CDR3. From the multiplex PCR reads, TCRdb called clonotypes with MiXCR, one entry per CDR3 protein. The table lists some 380,000 distinct CDR3 sequences, less than 15% of them singletons. The sequencing input was blood. These receptors originate from a man under 40 with Graves' hyperthyroidism that later progressed to Graves' ophthalmopathy.

In regard to this clonotype: A much larger clone differs by one base, so this may be a read error. The CDR3 coding sequence is TGTACCAGCAGTGATATGGAGAACTATGGCTACACCTTC. This encodes CTSSDMENYGYTF. V usage is TRBV6-1 and J usage is TRBJ1-2; D not resolved. CDR3 length: 13 residues. Germline V gives CDR1 MNHNS, CDR2 SASEGT.

There are a few counts of this clonotype. The chain is built from TRBV20-1 and TRBJ2-1; 9 nucleotides align to TRBD2. V lost 5 bases to trimming and J lost 4 bases; unmatched junction nucleotides: 6. There are 14 residues in the CDR3. Germline CDR1 is DFQATT and CDR2 is SNEGSKA (reference sequence). In DNA, the CDR3 is TGCAGTGCTCACGGGACTAGCACGTACAATGAGCAGTTCTTC. As protein: CSAHGTSTYNEQFF.

This clonotype was observed a few times. J is TRBJ1-2 and V is TRBV19; D unclear. The CDR3 has 14 residues. Trimming left V 1 base short and J 2 bases short, with 8 bases between. Germline V CDR1 and CDR2: LNHDA, SQIVND (reference sequence). The CDR3 bases are TGTGCCAGTAGTATAGTAGCAGCGAACTATGGCTACACCTTC. Its translation: CASSIVAANYGYTF.

This clonotype was observed many times. This chain uses TRBV11-3 with TRBJ2-3, with D perhaps matching TRBD2 (6 bases). Per the germline V gene, CDR1 is SGHNT and CDR2 is YENEEA. Trimming shortened V by 1 base and J by 3 bases, and 14 bases separated the two germline ends. The length of the CDR3 is 16 residues. The chain's CDR3 is CASSLARDFSTDTQYF. The CDR3 DNA is TGTGCCAGCAGCTTAGCTCGGGACTTTTCGACAGATACGCAGTATTTT. The full variable domain, in which reference TRBV11-3 and TRBJ2-3 provide the parts outside the CDR3, is EAGVVQSPRYKIIEKKQPVAFWCNPISGHNTLYWYLQNLGQGPELLIRYENEEAVDDSQLPKDRFSAERLKGVDSTLKIQPAELGDSAVYLCASSLARDFSTDTQYFGPGTRLTVL.

The sample holds many counts of this clonotype. The chain employs TRBV20-1 and TRBJ1-5; D gene unclear. CDR1 is DFQATT and CDR2 is SNEGSKA in the germline V gene (reference sequence). V gave up 3 bases and J gave up 0 bases, with 9 bases separating them. The CDR3 covers 14 residues. CDR3 residues: CSASGFISNQPQHF. DNA for the CDR3: TGCAGTGCTAGTGGATTTATTAGCAATCAGCCCCAGCATTTT.

This clonotype was observed at least ten times. The chain carries TRBV6-1 and TRBJ1-2; no reliable D call. The V gene's germline CDR1 is MNHNS and CDR2 SASEGT. This CDR3 spans 10 amino acids. The V and J ends lost 8 bases and 6 bases respectively, with 7 bases between them. CDR3 DNA: TGTGCCAGCCGAAACCATGGCTACACCTTC. This codes for CASRNHGYTF.

This clonotype was observed at least ten times. The rearrangement links TRBV28 to TRBJ1-2, with D hard to call. In germline, CDR1 is MDHEN, CDR2 SYDVKM. V was cut by 6 bases and J by 6 bases, with 20 bases left in between. The CDR3 has 15 residues. The CDR3 region is CASRSPSGPGDGYTF. CDR3 DNA sequence: TGTGCCAGCAGAAGCCCCTCCGGGCCCGGCGATGGCTACACCTTC.

The table lists this clonotype with many counts. The genes are TRBV7-9 and TRBJ2-7; D is perhaps TRBD1 or TRBD2 (6 bases each). Trimming removed 4 bases from V and 9 bases from J, with 19 bases in between. CDR3 length: 14 amino acids. Germline lookup yields CDR1 SEHNR and CDR2 FQNEAQ (reference sequence). The CDR3 DNA follows: TGTGCCAGCAGCTCGTCCTCTTCCGGGGGCACGCAGTACTTC. Translating gives CASSSSSSGGTQYF.

This clonotype has just a few counts. The J gene is TRBJ2-5, the V gene TRBV11-3, with 12 bases aligning to TRBD2. Trimming removed 2 bases from V and 5 bases from J; junction bases left unmatched: 3. CDR1 SGHNT and CDR2 YENEEA come from the germline V gene. The CDR3 covers 15 residues. The DNA for the CDR3 is TGTGCCAGCAGCTTACTAGCGGGGGGGCGGGAGACCCAGTACTTC. This encodes CASSLLAGGRETQYF.

This clonotype was seen more than once but under ten times. The chain employs TRBV9 and TRBJ1-2, with D uncertain. This CDR3 is 14 amino acids long. V lost 0 bases to trimming and J lost 8 bases, with 14 bases between them. CDR1 SGDLS and CDR2 YYNGEE come from the germline V gene. CDR3 coding DNA: TGTGCCAGCAGCGTAGGAGGGCTTCTGGGCGGCTACACCTTC. This codes for CASSVGGLLGGYTF.

This clonotype was recorded many times. The J gene is TRBJ2-1, the V gene TRBV27; TRBD1 aligns across 7 bases. The CDR3 has 13 amino acids. The germline CDR1 and CDR2 sequences are MNHEY and SMNVEV (reference sequence). Trimming removed 8 bases from V and 1 base from J; junction bases left unmatched: 2. The CDR3 spells CASGTASYNEQFF. The CDR3 DNA is TGTGCCAGCGGGACAGCTTCCTACAATGAGCAGTTCTTC.

This clonotype appeared a few times. The chain employs TRBV10-3 and TRBJ1-2; D gene unclear. Trimming took off 2 bases at V and 4 bases at J, with 11 bases between the two ends. Germline CDR1 ENHRY, CDR2 SYGVKD. This CDR3 has 14 residues. The CDR3 DNA sequence: TGTGCCATCAGTGAGCAGGTGAAAGGCTATGGCTACACCTTC. This codes for CAISEQVKGYGYTF.

This clonotype was found a few times. This chain joins TRBV27 and TRBJ2-6; 9 positions agree with TRBD1. The CDR3 is made up of 16 amino acids. V lost 8 bases, J lost 0 bases, and 5 bases stayed unmatched. Germline V gives CDR1 MNHEY, CDR2 SMNVEV (reference sequence). As DNA, the CDR3 is TGTGCCAGCCTGGGACAGGGATACTCTGGGGCCAACGTCCTGACTTTC. This sequence encodes CASLGQGYSGANVLTF.

This clonotype occurred once. The chain couples TRBV13 to TRBJ1-2, with 9 nucleotides matching TRBD1. CDR3 length: 14 amino acids. Losses at the gene ends were 5 bases for V and 7 bases for J; bases not matched to a gene: 8. Germline CDR1 is PRHDT and CDR2 is FYEKMQ (reference sequence). The CDR3 loop reads CASSKGQGNVGYTF. The CDR3 DNA reads TGTGCCAGCAGCAAAGGACAGGGGAACGTTGGCTACACCTTC. The full variable domain, its missing parts supplied by reference TRBV13 and TRBJ1-2, is AAGVIQSPRHLIKEKRETATLKCYPIPRHDTVYWYQQGPGQDPQFLISFYEKMQSDKGSIPDRFSAQQFSDYHSELNMSSLELGDSALYFCASSKGQGNVGYTFGSGTRLTVV.

The chain recombines TRBV28 with TRBJ2-7; 12 bases match TRBD1. The V gene end was trimmed by 2 bases and the J gene end by 6 bases; junction bases not matched to a gene: 5. The CDR3 is 15 residues long. Germline loops: CDR1 MDHEN, CDR2 SYDVKM. The DNA for the CDR3 is TGTGCCAGCAGTTTACCGGGACAGGGGGCCTGCGAGCAGTACTTC. It encodes CASSLPGQGACEQYF.

In its sample, this clonotype was seen a few times. The chain employs TRBV18 and TRBJ2-1, with D unclear. V lost 8 bases, J lost 3 bases, and 8 bases lay in between. Per the germline V gene, CDR1 is KGHSH and CDR2 is LQKENI. The CDR3 sequence is 12 residues long. The CDR3 loop is CASLSVYNEQFF. DNA of the CDR3: TGTGCCAGCCTCTCCGTCTACAATGAGCAGTTCTTC.

This clonotype appeared a few times. This rearrangement joins TRBV19 to TRBJ1-5; D is ambiguous. This CDR3 has 13 residues. V lost 0 bases to trimming and J lost 6 bases, with 6 bases between them. CDR1 and CDR2 (germline): LNHDA, SQIVND (reference sequence). CDR3 protein: CASSIDQAQPQHF. CDR3 sequence (DNA): TGTGCCAGTAGTATAGATCAGGCTCAGCCCCAGCATTTT.

This clonotype has ten or more counts. The V gene is TRBV18, the J gene TRBJ2-1; D possibly corresponds to TRBD2 (6 bases). Germline V gene sequence: CDR1 KGHSH, CDR2 LQKENI. Trimming cost V 3 bases and J 6 bases, with 12 bases left between them. The CDR3 totals 14 residues. Written as DNA, the CDR3 is TGTGCCAGCTCACCGGAGGGGAGCGTCAATGAGCAGTTCTTC. Its translation is CASSPEGSVNEQFF.

In its sample, this clonotype was seen a few times. The chain joins TRBV19 to TRBJ1-6, with 7 bases identical to TRBD1. CDR1 is LNHDA and CDR2 is SQIVND in the germline V gene (reference sequence). The CDR3 sequence is 14 residues long. V dropped 5 bases and J dropped 6; count of bases not matched to a gene: 4. This CDR3 is CASSLDRINSPLHF. CDR3 in DNA: TGTGCCAGTAGTTTGGACAGGATTAATTCACCCCTCCACTTT.

The V gene is TRBV18, the J gene TRBJ2-3; 12 bases align to TRBD2. The germline gives CDR1 KGHSH, CDR2 LQKENI. This CDR3 is built from 16 residues. V shed 3 bases and J 3 bases; nucleotides not matched to a gene: 4. The CDR3 sequence: CASSPPLAGGTDTQYF. In nucleotides, the CDR3 is TGTGCCAGCTCACCGCCTCTAGCGGGGGGGACAGATACGCAGTATTTT. Supplemented by reference TRBV18 and TRBJ2-3, the full variable domain reads NAGVMQNPRHLVRRRGQEARLRCSPMKGHSHVYWYRQLPEEGLKFMVYLQKENIIDESGMPKERFSAEFPKEGPSILRIQQVVRGDSAAYFCASSPPLAGGTDTQYFGPGTRLTVL.

This clonotype showed up many times. J is TRBJ1-1 and V is TRBV28, with a possible D match to TRBD1 (6 bases). The germline CDR1 and CDR2 sequences are MDHEN and SYDVKM. CDR3 length: 17 residues. V lost 4 bases to trimming and J lost 3 bases, with 21 bases between them. The CDR3 nucleotides are TGTGCCAGCAGTTACCTAAAAAAGGACAGAAGATACACTGAAGCTTTCTTT. This codes for CASSYLKKDRRYTEAFF.